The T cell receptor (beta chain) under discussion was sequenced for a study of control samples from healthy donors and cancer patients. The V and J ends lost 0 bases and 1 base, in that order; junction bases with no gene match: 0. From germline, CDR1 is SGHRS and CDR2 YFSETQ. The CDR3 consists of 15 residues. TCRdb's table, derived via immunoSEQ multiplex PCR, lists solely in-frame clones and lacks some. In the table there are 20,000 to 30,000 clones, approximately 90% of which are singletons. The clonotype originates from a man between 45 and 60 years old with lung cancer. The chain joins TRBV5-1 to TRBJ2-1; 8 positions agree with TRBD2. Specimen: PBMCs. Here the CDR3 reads CASSLGGGSYNEQFF. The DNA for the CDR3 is TGCGCCAGCAGCTTGGGCGGGGGGTCCTACAATGAGCAGTTCTTC. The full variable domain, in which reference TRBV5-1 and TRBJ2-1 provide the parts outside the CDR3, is KAGVTQTPRYLIKTRGQQVTLSCSPISGHRSVSWYQQTPGQGLQFLFEYFSETQRNKGNFPGRFSGRQFSNSRSEMNVSTLELGDSALYLCASSLGGGSYNEQFFGPGTRLTVL.